These 9 T cell receptor beta chains were sequenced from one sample in a study of cytomegalovirus exposure and HLA in healthy donors. Amplification used 60 Vbeta primers and 13 Jbeta primers. The repertoire was sequenced with immunoSEQ multiplex PCR; TCRdb's copy has only in-frame clones and lacks some. In all, the sample yields roughly 64,000 clones. Sequenced material: PBMCs. These receptors were obtained from a woman under 30 in good health and CMV-seronegative.

This chain uses TRBV9 with TRBJ2-2; D is unresolved. The CDR3 runs 15 residues. Germline CDR1 and CDR2: SGDLS and YYNGEE. Trimming removed 0 bases at V and 0 bases at J, with 6 bases between. This CDR3 reads CASSVGRTNTGELFF. DNA of the CDR3: TGTGCCAGCAGCGTAGGGCGGACGAACACCGGGGAGCTGTTTTTT.

The chain combines TRBV5-1 with TRBJ2-7; the D gene is possibly TRBD1 (6 bases). The CDR3 is 14 amino acids. Between the trimmed V and J ends, which lost 0 bases and 0 bases, there was a span of 7 bases. CDR1 SGHRS and CDR2 YFSETQ come from the germline V gene. This CDR3 is CASSLGQDSYEQYF. The CDR3 nucleotides are TGCGCCAGCAGCTTGGGACAGGACTCCTACGAGCAGTACTTC. Complete variable domain (other parts from reference TRBV5-1 and TRBJ2-7): KAGVTQTPRYLIKTRGQQVTLSCSPISGHRSVSWYQQTPGQGLQFLFEYFSETQRNKGNFPGRFSGRQFSNSRSEMNVSTLELGDSALYLCASSLGQDSYEQYFGPGTRLTVT.

CDR3 sequence (DNA): TGCGCCAGCAGCTGGGAGGGACAGGGGGCTATCGAAGCTTTCTTT. Protein sequence: CASSWEGQGAIEAFF. The V gene is TRBV5-1, the J gene TRBJ1-1; 12 bases line up with TRBD1. The V and J ends lost 3 bases and 8 bases, in that order; junction bases with no gene match: 8. The CDR3 contains 15 residues. In germline, CDR1 is SGHRS, CDR2 YFSETQ. Variable domain in full (rest from reference TRBV5-1 and TRBJ1-1): KAGVTQTPRYLIKTRGQQVTLSCSPISGHRSVSWYQQTPGQGLQFLFEYFSETQRNKGNFPGRFSGRQFSNSRSEMNVSTLELGDSALYLCASSWEGQGAIEAFFGQGTRLTVV.

The genes are TRBV6-1 and TRBJ2-7; TRBD1 matches at 10 bases. Per the germline V gene, CDR1 is MNHNS and CDR2 is SASEGT. Unmatched junction bases numbered 1, after V lost 0 bases and J lost 2 bases. This CDR3 has 15 residues. The CDR3, as DNA: TGTGCCAGCAGTGAAGCCGGGACAGGGGCCTACGAGCAGTACTTC. Translation gives CASSEAGTGAYEQYF.

This sequence joins TRBV19 and TRBJ2-1, with D perhaps TRBD2 (6 bases). CDR1 and CDR2 from the germline V gene are LNHDA and SQIVND (reference sequence). Trimming took off 3 bases at V and 5 bases at J, with 17 bases between the two ends. There are 16 residues in the CDR3. CDR3 in amino acids: CASSMPLAPKNNEQFF. Written as DNA, the CDR3 is TGTGCCAGTAGTATGCCTCTAGCGCCAAAAAACAATGAGCAGTTCTTC. Supplemented by reference TRBV19 and TRBJ2-1, the full variable domain reads DGGITQSPKYLFRKEGQNVTLSCEQNLNHDAMYWYRQDPGQGLRLIYYSQIVNDFQKGDIAEGYSVSREKKESFPLTVTSAQKNPTAFYLCASSMPLAPKNNEQFFGPGTRLTVL.

The V gene is TRBV19, the J gene TRBJ1-1; perhaps TRBD1 as D (6 bases). Trimming pared 8 bases from V and 0 bases from J, leaving 13 bases between. The germline CDR1 and CDR2 sequences are LNHDA and SQIVND (reference sequence). The CDR3 consists of 14 residues. CDR3 nucleotides: TGTGCCAGTCGTACACAGGGTTTGAACACTGAAGCTTTCTTT. Its translation is CASRTQGLNTEAFF.

About this clone itself: This sample includes further DNA sequences coding for the same CDR3. The CDR3 region has the DNA TGTGCCAGCAGCGGCGGTGGGAACACTGAAGCTTTCTTT. This sequence encodes CASSGGGNTEAFF. The chain combines TRBV25-1 with TRBJ1-1; D ambiguous. There are 13 residues in the CDR3. Trimming stripped 6 bases from V and 1 base from J, with 9 bases between. Germline CDR1 is MGHDK and CDR2 is SYGVNS.

The chain is built from TRBV11-2 and TRBJ2-5, with 7 positions matching TRBD1. Germline CDR1 SGHAT, CDR2 FQNNGV. J was trimmed by 2 bases and V by 5 bases; bases with no gene match: 5. CDR3 size: 14 residues. CDR3 residues: CASSIGGSQETQYF. The CDR3 DNA reads as TGTGCCAGCAGCATAGGGGGCAGTCAAGAGACCCAGTACTTC.

The V and J genes are TRBV6-4 and TRBJ2-3; D perhaps matches TRBD2 (5 bases). CDR1 and CDR2 from the germline V gene are MRHNA and SNTAGT. Trimming took 0 bases from V and 6 from J, leaving 16 bases between them. CDR3 length: 16 amino acids. CDR3 sequence: CASSDSIYGNVDTQYF. Written as DNA, the CDR3 is TGTGCCAGCAGTGACTCGATTTACGGGAATGTGGATACGCAGTATTTT.